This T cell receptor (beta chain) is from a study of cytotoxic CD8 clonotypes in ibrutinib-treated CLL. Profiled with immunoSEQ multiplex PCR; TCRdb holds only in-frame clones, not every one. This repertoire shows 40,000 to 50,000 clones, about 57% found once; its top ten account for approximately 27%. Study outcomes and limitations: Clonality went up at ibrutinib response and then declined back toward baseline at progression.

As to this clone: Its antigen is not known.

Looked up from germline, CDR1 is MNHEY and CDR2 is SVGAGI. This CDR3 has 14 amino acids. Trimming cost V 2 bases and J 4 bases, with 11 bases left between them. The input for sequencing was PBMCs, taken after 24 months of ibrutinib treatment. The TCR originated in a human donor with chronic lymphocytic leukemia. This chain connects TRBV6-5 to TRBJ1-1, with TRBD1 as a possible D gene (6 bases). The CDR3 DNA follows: TGTGCCAGCAGTTACGGGACAAGGGGCACTGAAGCTTTCTTT. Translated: CASSYGTRGTEAFF.